What follows is one T cell receptor (beta chain) and its context. Its antigen remains unknown. The sample belongs to a study of CD8+ T cells in alopecia areata. At the level of the study: After 6 to 18 months of tofacitinib, follow-up continued 6 months off drug. Points from the study as a whole: It was lesional scalp, especially alopecia totalis/universalis, that showed higher clonality than normal scalp. In patients, TCRs were shared less clearly than in mice, and HLA may possibly be involved. Scalp sample sequencing also detects resident alphabeta T cells of normal skin.

In each case, RNA was isolated and then reverse transcribed into cDNA as the sequencing template. Method: immunoSEQ multiplex PCR; TCRdb's copy keeps in-frame clones and lacks some. Among 120,000 or so clones listed, more than 30% were seen once. The specimen was CD4+ T cells sorted from blood. The receptor's source is a human donor with alopecia areata.

DNA for the CDR3: TGCGCCAGCAGCCAAGAGGTAGGGAGTACACAAGAGACCCAGTACTTC. Encoded protein: CASSQEVGSTQETQYF. The V gene is TRBV4-3, the J gene TRBJ2-5; tentative D call: TRBD2 (5 bases). The CDR3 is 16 amino acids. V was trimmed by 0 bases and J by 2 bases, leaving 13 bases between them. Germline V lookup: CDR1 LGHNA, CDR2 YSLEER.